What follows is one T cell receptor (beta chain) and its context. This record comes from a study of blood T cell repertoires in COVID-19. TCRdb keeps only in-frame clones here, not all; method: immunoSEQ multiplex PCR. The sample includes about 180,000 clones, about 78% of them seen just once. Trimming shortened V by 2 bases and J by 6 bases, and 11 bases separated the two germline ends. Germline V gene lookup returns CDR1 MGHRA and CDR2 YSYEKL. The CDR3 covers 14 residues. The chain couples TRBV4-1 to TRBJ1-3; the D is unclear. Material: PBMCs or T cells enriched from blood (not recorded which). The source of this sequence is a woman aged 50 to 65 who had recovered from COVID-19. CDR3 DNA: TGCGCCAGCAGCCAACTTTACACCGAAAACACCATATATTTT. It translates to CASSQLYTENTIYF.